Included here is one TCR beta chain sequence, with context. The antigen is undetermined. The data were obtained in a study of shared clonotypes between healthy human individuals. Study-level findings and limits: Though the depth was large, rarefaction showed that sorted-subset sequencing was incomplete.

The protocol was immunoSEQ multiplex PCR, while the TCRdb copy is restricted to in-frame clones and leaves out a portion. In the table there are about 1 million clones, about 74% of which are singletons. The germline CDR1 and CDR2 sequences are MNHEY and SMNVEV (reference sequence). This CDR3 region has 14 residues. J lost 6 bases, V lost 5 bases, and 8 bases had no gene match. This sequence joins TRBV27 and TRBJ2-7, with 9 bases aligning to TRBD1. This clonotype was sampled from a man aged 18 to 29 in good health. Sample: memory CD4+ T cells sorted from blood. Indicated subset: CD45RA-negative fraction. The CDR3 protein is CASSEGQGRLEQYF. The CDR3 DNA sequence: TGTGCCAGCAGTGAGGGACAGGGTCGGCTCGAGCAGTACTTC.